The 24 T cell receptor beta chains below all came from one sample that was sequenced in a study of cytomegalovirus exposure and HLA in healthy donors. PCR primers comprised 60 Vbeta and 13 Jbeta primers. Profiled with immunoSEQ multiplex PCR; TCRdb holds only in-frame clones, not every one. Seen here are 100,000 to 150,000 clones, around 85% observed once, and the top ten hold around 4%. Material for sequencing was PBMCs. Receptors originate from a man aged 18 to 30 in good health and CMV-seropositive.

The rearrangement uses TRBV27 and TRBJ1-5; D might be TRBD1 (6 bases). V was clipped by 5 bases and J by 2 bases, with 19 bases between them. CDR3 length: 17 amino acids. CDR1 MNHEY and CDR2 SMNVEV come from the germline V gene (reference sequence). The CDR3 spells CASSPHPTGIGNQPQHF. In DNA, the CDR3 is TGTGCCAGCAGTCCTCACCCCACAGGGATTGGCAATCAGCCCCAGCATTTT.

This chain links TRBV2 with TRBJ2-5, with 9 positions matching TRBD2. CDR1 and CDR2 (germline): SNHLY, FYNNEI. There are 15 residues in the CDR3. V was pared by 4 bases and J by 1 base, with 4 bases of the junction left unmatched. This CDR3 reads CASSAAAGGQETQYF. Here the CDR3 DNA reads TGTGCCAGCAGTGCCGCAGCGGGGGGCCAAGAGACCCAGTACTTC.

J is TRBJ1-5 and V is TRBV11-3; 11 nucleotides match TRBD1. After removal of 3 bases from V and 6 bases from J, the junction contained 7 bases not matched to a gene. Germline values: CDR1 SGHNT, CDR2 YENEEA. CDR3 length: 16 amino acids. The chain's CDR3 is CASSFLGQGAVQPQHF. The DNA of the CDR3 is TGTGCCAGCAGCTTCCTTGGACAGGGGGCAGTTCAGCCCCAGCATTTT.

V gene TRBV25-1 combines with J gene TRBJ1-2, with D possibly TRBD1 on 6 matching bases. CDR1 and CDR2 from the germline V gene are MGHDK and SYGVNS. The V end was cut by 10 bases, the J end by 4 bases, with 19 bases between. CDR3 length equals 14 residues. CDR3 in amino acids: CATSVGSGVYGYTF. As DNA, the CDR3 is TGTGCCACCAGCGTTGGGTCAGGGGTCTATGGCTACACCTTC.

The chain links TRBV19 to TRBJ2-7, with a tentative D call TRBD2 (6 bases). V was shortened by 3 bases and J by 4 bases, with 10 bases between the two germline ends. This CDR3 has 13 amino acids. Germline values: CDR1 LNHDA, CDR2 SQIVND (reference sequence). CDR3 DNA: TGTGCCAGTAGTATGGGGGGTAGGTACGAGCAGTACTTC. Its translation: CASSMGGRYEQYF.

This clone was seen once. This sequence joins TRBV7-2 and TRBJ2-1; the D is unclear. Germline V lookup: CDR1 SGHTA, CDR2 FQGNSA. The CDR3 length is 14 residues. With 4 bases removed from V and 7 bases from J, the gap between germline ends came to 14 bases. The DNA for the CDR3 is TGTGCCAGCAGCTCTACGCCCACCCGAAATGAGCAGTTCTTC. Protein: CASSSTPTRNEQFF.

The chain has TRBV19 and TRBJ1-6; 9 bases fit TRBD1. Germline CDR1 is LNHDA and CDR2 is SQIVND (reference sequence). The CDR3 sequence is 14 residues long. Trimming cost V 5 bases and J 7 bases; bases outside gene matches: 3. The CDR3 sequence: CASSSGQGNSPLHF. The CDR3 DNA follows: TGTGCCAGTAGTTCTGGACAGGGGAATTCACCCCTCCACTTT.

The gene calls are TRBV7-2 and TRBJ2-1; a possible D gene is TRBD1 (6 bases). From germline, CDR1 is SGHTA and CDR2 FQGNSA. V lost 3 bases and J lost 7, with 13 bases in between. This CDR3 has 14 amino acids. CDR3 nucleotide sequence: TGTGCCAGCAGCTTTAGGCCAGGGGAAAATGAGCAGTTCTTC. Its protein is CASSFRPGENEQFF.

The rearrangement joins TRBV4-1 to TRBJ2-7, with D uncertain. This CDR3 is built from 14 residues. Germline V CDR1 and CDR2: MGHRA, YSYEKL. V was shortened by 1 base and J by 3 bases, with 10 bases between the two germline ends. CDR3 residues: CASSQGGRDYEQYF. Here the CDR3 DNA reads TGCGCCAGCAGCCAAGGAGGCAGAGACTACGAGCAGTACTTC.

The rearrangement joins TRBV4-2 to TRBJ1-6; D not certain. Germline values: CDR1 LGHNA, CDR2 YNFKEQ. The CDR3 consists of 16 residues. The germline V and J ends were trimmed by 0 bases and 5 bases, with 11 bases remaining between them. CDR3 coding DNA: TGTGCCAGCAGCCAAGAATCGCGCCTCGATAATTCACCCCTCCACTTT. This sequence encodes CASSQESRLDNSPLHF.

Remarks on this clone: One end of the junction is discordant with germline, which a read error may explain. The CDR3: CSSSTDIVVLTF. The CDR3 DNA reads TGTTCCAGCAGCACCGACATCGTCGTCCTGACTTTC. V and J are TRBV7-9 and TRBJ2-6; D unresolved. This CDR3 region has 12 residues. In germline, CDR1 is SEHNR, CDR2 FQNEAQ (reference sequence).

The DNA for the CDR3 is TGTGCCAGCAGCCAAGGCGGGGGGCTAGGCTACGAGCAGTACTTC. Translation: CASSQGGGLGYEQYF. The chain links TRBV14 to TRBJ2-7; TRBD2 aligns across 8 bases. Germline lookup yields CDR1 SGHDN and CDR2 FVKESK. The CDR3 covers 15 residues. Losses at the gene ends were 1 base for V and 3 bases for J; bases not matched to a gene: 5.

The chain combines TRBV29-1 with TRBJ2-3; 7 nucleotides align to TRBD1. The CDR3 has 17 residues. V lost 2 bases to trimming and J lost 2 bases; unmatched junction nucleotides: 13. From germline, CDR1 is SQVTM and CDR2 ANQGSEA. For the CDR3, the DNA is TGCAGCGTTGAACCATGGAAGAGTGGGACAGACACAGATACGCAGTATTTT. This gives the protein CSVEPWKSGTDTDTQYF.

The chain links TRBV2 to TRBJ1-2; perhaps TRBD1 as D (5 bases). Trimming took 6 bases from V and 4 from J, leaving 9 bases between them. Germline lookup yields CDR1 SNHLY and CDR2 FYNNEI. The CDR3 loop spans 12 amino acids. CDR3 residues: CASSYQGYGYTF. In nucleotides, the CDR3 is TGTGCCAGCAGCTATCAGGGCTATGGCTACACCTTC. Full variable domain (remainder filled in from reference TRBV2 and TRBJ1-2): EPEVTQTPSHQVTQMGQEVILRCVPISNHLYFYWYRQILGQKVEFLVSFYNNEISEKSEIFDDQFSVERPDGSNFTLKIRSTKLEDSAMYFCASSYQGYGYTFGSGTRLTVV.

This sequence joins TRBV4-3 and TRBJ1-2; D is possibly TRBD1 (6 bases). Trimming took 4 bases from V and 4 from J, leaving 10 bases between them. This CDR3 region has 13 residues. The germline gives CDR1 LGHNA, CDR2 YSLEER. CDR3 coding DNA: TGCGCCAGCAGCCGCGGACAGTCCTATGGCTACACCTTC. Translated: CASSRGQSYGYTF.

This clone has only one observation. The chain has TRBV9 and TRBJ2-7, with a possible D match to TRBD2 (5 bases). The CDR3 consists of 15 residues. The germline V gene has CDR1 SGDLS and CDR2 YYNGEE. Trimming took off 0 bases at V and 4 bases at J, with 14 bases between the two ends. CDR3 loop: CASSVAPARGYEQYF. The CDR3, as DNA: TGTGCCAGCAGCGTAGCACCGGCACGGGGATACGAGCAGTACTTC. Combining the CDR3 with reference TRBV9 and TRBJ2-7 gives the whole variable domain DSGVTQTPKHLITATGQRVTLRCSPRSGDLSVYWYQQSLDQGLQFLIQYYNGEERAKGNILERFSAQQFPDLHSELNLSSLELGDSALYFCASSVAPARGYEQYFGPGTRLTVT.

The V gene is TRBV12-5, the J gene TRBJ2-3; 11 bases align to TRBD2. V trimming: 1 base; J trimming: 1 base; junction bases outside the gene matches: 4. The length of the CDR3 is 17 residues. Germline values: CDR1 LGHNT, CDR2 FRNRAP. The CDR3: CASGLAQLAGGTDTQYF. CDR3 nucleotide sequence: TGTGCTAGTGGTTTGGCCCAACTAGCGGGGGGCACAGATACGCAGTATTTT.

The gene calls are TRBV30 and TRBJ2-1; 10 nucleotides agree with TRBD2. The V gene's germline CDR1 is GTSNPN and CDR2 SVGIG (reference sequence). Unmatched junction bases numbered 11, after V lost 5 bases and J lost 4 bases. CDR3 length equals 16 residues. Here the CDR3 DNA reads TGTGCCTGGGACCTAAGAACTAGCGGGGCTTACAATGAGCAGTTCTTC. It encodes CAWDLRTSGAYNEQFF. Full variable domain (remainder filled in from reference TRBV30 and TRBJ2-1): SQTIHQWPATLVQPVGSPLSLECTVEGTSNPNLYWYRQAAGRGLQLLFYSVGIGQISSEVPQNLSASRPQDRQFILSSKKLLLSDSGFYLCAWDLRTSGAYNEQFFGPGTRLTVL.

The rearrangement uses TRBV5-1 and TRBJ2-2; 10 bases fit TRBD2. V shed 6 bases, J shed 5 bases, and the junction held 10 bases outside the gene matches. Germline V CDR1 and CDR2: SGHRS, YFSETQ. The CDR3 is 16 residues long. The CDR3 sequence: CASTAAGGPGTGELFF. Written as DNA, the CDR3 is TGCGCCAGCACCGCAGCGGGAGGGCCGGGGACCGGGGAGCTGTTTTTT.

The chain couples TRBV30 to TRBJ1-6; D ambiguous. The CDR3 contains 13 residues. V lost 0 bases and J 7 bases, leaving 7 bases between the germline ends. CDR1 and CDR2 from the germline V gene are GTSNPN and SVGIG (reference sequence). The CDR3: CAWSVDSNSPLHF. The CDR3 region has the DNA TGTGCCTGGAGTGTGGACTCGAATTCACCCCTCCACTTT.

This clone has a single count. The chain links TRBV15 to TRBJ2-1; TRBD2 matches 7 bases. The length of the CDR3 is 14 residues. In germline, CDR1 is LNHNV, CDR2 YYDKDF (reference sequence). V was clipped by 1 base and J by 13 bases; unmatched bases: 10. The CDR3 region has the DNA TGTGCCACCAGCAGAGGCCGGGACTACGGGGACCAGTTCTTC. It is translated as CATSRGRDYGDQFF.

The chain recombines TRBV6-1 with TRBJ1-1; TRBD1 agrees at 8 bases. Germline CDR1 is MNHNS and CDR2 is SASEGT. Unmatched junction bases numbered 3, after V lost 2 bases and J lost 10 bases. The CDR3 is 12 amino acids. The CDR3 bases are TGTGCCAGCAGTGAACAACAGGGGGTAGCTTTCTTT. Translation gives CASSEQQGVAFF.

The rearrangement uses TRBV7-8 and TRBJ2-7; perhaps TRBD2 as D (7 bases). V was cut by 4 bases and J by 3 bases, with 16 bases left in between. Germline V gene data show CDR1 as SGHVS and CDR2 as FQNEAQ. This CDR3 spans 15 amino acids. In DNA form, the CDR3 reads TGTGCCAGCAGCTCCCCGGGGGGCCCCATCTACGAGCAGTACTTC. Residues: CASSSPGGPIYEQYF.

The rearrangement links TRBV6-5 to TRBJ2-7; D is ambiguous. Germline V gene data show CDR1 as MNHEY and CDR2 as SVGAGI. The CDR3 loop spans 13 amino acids. V was pared by 0 bases and J by 9 bases, with 12 bases between. The CDR3 DNA is TGTGCCAGCAGTTACTCGAGCGTAAGCGTGCAGTACTTC. It is translated as CASSYSSVSVQYF.